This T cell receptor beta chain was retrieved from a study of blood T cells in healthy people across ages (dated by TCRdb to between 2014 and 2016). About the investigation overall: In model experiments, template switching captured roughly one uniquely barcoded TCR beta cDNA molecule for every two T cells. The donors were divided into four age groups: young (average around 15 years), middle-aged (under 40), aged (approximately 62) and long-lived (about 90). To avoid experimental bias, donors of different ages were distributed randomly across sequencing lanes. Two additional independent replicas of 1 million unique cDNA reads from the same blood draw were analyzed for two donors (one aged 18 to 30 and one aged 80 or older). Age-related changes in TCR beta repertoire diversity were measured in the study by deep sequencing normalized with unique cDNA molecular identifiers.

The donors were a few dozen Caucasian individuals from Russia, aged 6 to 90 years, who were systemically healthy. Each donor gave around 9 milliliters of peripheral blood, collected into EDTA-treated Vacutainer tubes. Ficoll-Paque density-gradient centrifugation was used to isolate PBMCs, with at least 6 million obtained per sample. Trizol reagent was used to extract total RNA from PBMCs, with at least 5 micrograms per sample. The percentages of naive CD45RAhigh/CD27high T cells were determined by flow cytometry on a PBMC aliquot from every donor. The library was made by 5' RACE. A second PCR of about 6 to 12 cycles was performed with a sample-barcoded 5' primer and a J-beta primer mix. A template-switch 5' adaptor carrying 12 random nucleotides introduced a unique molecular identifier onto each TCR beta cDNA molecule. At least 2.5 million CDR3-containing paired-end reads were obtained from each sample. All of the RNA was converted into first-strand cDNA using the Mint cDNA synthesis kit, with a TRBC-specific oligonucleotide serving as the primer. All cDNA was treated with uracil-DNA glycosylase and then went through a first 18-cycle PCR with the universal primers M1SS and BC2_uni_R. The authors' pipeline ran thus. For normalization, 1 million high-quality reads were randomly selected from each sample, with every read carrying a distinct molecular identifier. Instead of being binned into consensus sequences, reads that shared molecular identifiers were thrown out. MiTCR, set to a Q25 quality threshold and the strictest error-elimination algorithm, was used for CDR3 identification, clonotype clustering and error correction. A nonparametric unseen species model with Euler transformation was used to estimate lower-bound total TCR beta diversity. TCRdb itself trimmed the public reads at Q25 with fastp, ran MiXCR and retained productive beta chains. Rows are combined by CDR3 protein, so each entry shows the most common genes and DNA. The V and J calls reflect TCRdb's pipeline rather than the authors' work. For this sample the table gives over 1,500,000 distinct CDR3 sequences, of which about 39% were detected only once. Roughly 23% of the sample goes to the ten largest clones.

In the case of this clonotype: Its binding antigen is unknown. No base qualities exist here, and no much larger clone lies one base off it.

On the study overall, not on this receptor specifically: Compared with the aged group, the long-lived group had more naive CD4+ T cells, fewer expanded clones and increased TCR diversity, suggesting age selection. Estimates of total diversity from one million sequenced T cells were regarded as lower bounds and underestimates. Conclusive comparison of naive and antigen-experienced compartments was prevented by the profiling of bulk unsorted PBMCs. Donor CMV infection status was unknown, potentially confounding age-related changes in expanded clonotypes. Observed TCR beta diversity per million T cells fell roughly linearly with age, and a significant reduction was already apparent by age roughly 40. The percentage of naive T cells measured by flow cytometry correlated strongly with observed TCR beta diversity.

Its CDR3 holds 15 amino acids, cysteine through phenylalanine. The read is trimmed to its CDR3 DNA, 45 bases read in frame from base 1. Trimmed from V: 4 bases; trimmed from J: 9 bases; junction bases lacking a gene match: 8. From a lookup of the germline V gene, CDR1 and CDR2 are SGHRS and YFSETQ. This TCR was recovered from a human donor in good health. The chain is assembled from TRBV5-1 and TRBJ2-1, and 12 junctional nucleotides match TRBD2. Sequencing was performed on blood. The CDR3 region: CASSPASGGEGEQFF. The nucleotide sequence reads TGCGCCAGCAGCCCTGCTAGCGGGGGGGAGGGTGAGCAGTTCTTC.